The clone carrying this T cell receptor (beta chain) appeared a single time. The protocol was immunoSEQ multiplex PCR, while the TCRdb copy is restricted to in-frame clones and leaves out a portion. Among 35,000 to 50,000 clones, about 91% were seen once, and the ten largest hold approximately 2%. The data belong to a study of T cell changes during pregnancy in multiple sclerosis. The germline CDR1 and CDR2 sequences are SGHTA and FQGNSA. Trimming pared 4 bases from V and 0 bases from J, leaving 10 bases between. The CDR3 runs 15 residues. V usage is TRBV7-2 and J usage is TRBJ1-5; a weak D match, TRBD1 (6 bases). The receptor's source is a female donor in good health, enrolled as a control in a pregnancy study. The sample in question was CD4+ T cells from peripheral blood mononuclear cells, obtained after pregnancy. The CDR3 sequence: CASSSQGNSNQPQHF. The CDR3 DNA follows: TGTGCCAGCAGCTCACAGGGTAATAGCAATCAGCCCCAGCATTTT.